The next 10 T cell receptor beta chains were all read from a single sample in a study of blood T cell repertoires in COVID-19. Profiling relied on immunoSEQ multiplex PCR, and the TCRdb table lists in-frame clones only, not all of them. The data contain tens of thousands of clones, around 90% of them singletons. Sequencing was done on a sample of peripheral blood. These receptor sequences come from a human donor in a cohort sampled during active COVID-19.

The rearrangement uses TRBV27 and TRBJ1-1, with TRBD1 identical over 10 bases. V shed 2 bases, J shed 3 bases, and the junction held 3 bases outside the gene matches. CDR1 MNHEY and CDR2 SMNVEV come from the germline V gene (reference sequence). The CDR3 is made up of 15 amino acids. In DNA, the CDR3 is TGTGCCAGCAGTTTAAGACAGGGGGCCCACACTGAAGCTTTCTTT. Amino acids: CASSLRQGAHTEAFF.

This chain joins TRBV19 and TRBJ1-2, with TRBD1 identical over 9 bases. Germline V CDR1 and CDR2: LNHDA, SQIVND (reference sequence). The junction had 17 bases not matched to a gene; V was cut back by 9 bases and J by 0 bases. The CDR3 contains 18 residues. CDR3 in amino acids: CASKKKRGTGTPNYGYTF. CDR3 nucleotides: TGTGCCAGCAAAAAAAAGAGGGGGACAGGGACCCCTAACTATGGCTACACCTTC.

This chain joins TRBV7-2 and TRBJ2-1; the match to TRBD2 covers 9 bases. CDR1 is SGHTA, CDR2 FQGNSA, per germline. With V trimmed by 4 bases and J by 4 bases, 11 bases remained unmatched. The CDR3 sequence is 17 residues long. The CDR3 sequence: CASSWAGASGEYNEQFF. DNA for the CDR3: TGTGCCAGCAGCTGGGCCGGGGCTAGCGGGGAGTACAATGAGCAGTTCTTC.

The count of this clone is one. The gene calls are TRBV19 and TRBJ2-1; 9 nucleotides match TRBD2. This CDR3 comprises 16 residues. Trimming took 1 base from V and 12 from J; bases not matched to a gene: 13. Per germline, CDR1 LNHDA and CDR2 SQIVND (reference sequence). For the CDR3, the DNA is TGTGCCAGTAGTATAGGCGGGGGGGCCTCTCGTGAAGGGCAGTTCTTC. The encoded protein is CASSIGGGASREGQFF.

The chain couples TRBV4-2 to TRBJ2-1; 13 positions agree with TRBD2. Germline V gene sequence: CDR1 LGHNA, CDR2 YNFKEQ. The CDR3 has 18 residues. Trimming took 4 bases from V and 1 from J; bases not matched to a gene: 7. The DNA for the CDR3 is TGTGCCAGCAGCCTTTCCGGGACTAGCGGGGCGTCCTACAATGAGCAGTTCTTC. Its protein is CASSLSGTSGASYNEQFF.

V is TRBV11-2 and J is TRBJ2-3; the match to TRBD2 covers 9 bases. V lost 7 bases to trimming and J lost 4 bases; unmatched junction nucleotides: 12. CDR1 SGHAT and CDR2 FQNNGV come from the germline V gene. The CDR3 has 16 residues. CDR3 amino acids: CASTHSSRGGPDTQYF. CDR3 in DNA: TGTGCCAGCACCCATTCTTCGCGGGGGGGCCCAGATACGCAGTATTTT.

As for this clone: The sample holds other DNA sequences that translate to the same CDR3. The chain is built from TRBV29-1 and TRBJ2-7; D might be TRBD2 (5 bases). V lost 4 bases and J lost 3, with 7 bases in between. Germline CDR1 SQVTM, CDR2 ANQGSEA. This CDR3 has 11 residues. The CDR3 DNA reads as TGCAGCGTTGGTGAGGGCTACGAGCAGTACTTC. Its translation: CSVGEGYEQYF.

The chain couples TRBV19 to TRBJ2-7, with 9 bases that match TRBD2. Trimming took 3 bases from V and 5 from J; bases not matched to a gene: 14. This CDR3 has 17 amino acids. The germline CDR1 and CDR2 sequences are LNHDA and SQIVND (reference sequence). The CDR3 loop reads CASSIVAGESLSHEQYF. The CDR3 nucleotides read TGTGCCAGTAGTATTGTAGCGGGAGAGTCCCTTAGCCACGAGCAGTACTTC.

The rearrangement links TRBV6-4 to TRBJ2-3; 8 bases are shared with TRBD1. The CDR3 contains 15 residues. The germline V gene encodes CDR1 MRHNA and CDR2 SNTAGT. The V gene end was trimmed by 0 bases and the J gene end by 3 bases; junction bases not matched to a gene: 2. The CDR3 loop is CASSDSQGGTDTQYF. The DNA of the CDR3 is TGTGCCAGCAGTGACTCACAGGGGGGAACAGATACGCAGTATTTT.

The CDR3 DNA reads TGTGCCAGCAGCCAAGAAACAGGCCCTTATGGCTACACCTTC. Protein sequence: CASSQETGPYGYTF. The chain couples TRBV4-2 to TRBJ1-2, with D possibly being TRBD1 (5 bases). V was clipped by 0 bases and J by 5 bases, with 10 bases between them. Germline loops: CDR1 LGHNA, CDR2 YNFKEQ. The CDR3 spans 14 residues.